This TCR beta chain was sequenced during a study of T cell responses to AZD1222 COVID-19 vaccine. The study's findings and limits: Baseline serostatus was positive in only a handful of AZD1222 recipients.

The germline CDR1 and CDR2 sequences are MDHEN and SYDVKM. V trimming: 5 bases; J trimming: 12 bases; junction bases outside the gene matches: 17. This CDR3 has 17 amino acids. Profiling relied on immunoSEQ multiplex PCR, and the TCRdb table lists in-frame clones only, not all of them. The data show about 140,000 clones, with 92% seen just once and 3.6% held by the top ten. Concerning this clone: Its specificity is unknown.

The V call is TRBV28, the J call TRBJ2-7; 15 bases line up with TRBD2. This TCR derives from an adult who received the AZD1222 COVID-19 vaccine. Sequenced material: peripheral blood, taken 28 days after the second AZD1222 dose. CDR3 loop: CASSTPAGLAGGPVLYF. DNA of the CDR3: TGTGCCAGCAGTACACCAGCCGGACTAGCGGGAGGGCCGGTCCTGTACTTC.